This TCR beta chain was profiled in a study of Graves' ophthalmopathy and Graves' hyperthyroidism. This clonotype has just a few counts. For repertoire sequencing, the TCR beta CDR3 regions were amplified from RNA transcripts. HTBI-primed RT-PCR formed the first round, and a multiplex PCR formed the second. MiXCR, run by TCRdb on the multiplex PCR reads, gives a single entry per CDR3 protein. Here the sample spans hundreds of thousands of distinct CDR3 sequences, approximately 39% being singletons. Sequences were obtained from peripheral blood. The TCR sequence derives from an adult man with Graves' ophthalmopathy.

The CDR3 is CASMLQGFGANVLTF. CDR3 nucleotides: TGTGCCAGCATGCTACAGGGATTTGGGGCCAACGTCCTGACTTTC. The rearrangement joins TRBV27 to TRBJ2-6; a weak D match, TRBD1 (6 bases). The germline V gene has CDR1 MNHEY and CDR2 SMNVEV (reference sequence). V was shortened by 7 bases and J by 3 bases, with 13 bases between the two germline ends. CDR3 length equals 15 residues.